This TCR beta chain was recovered during a study of early T cells in non-severe SARS-CoV-2 infection. Overall study context: From unsorted whole blood, bulk RNA was sequenced, and the chains remained unpaired. Broader study findings: Missing private and CD4 specificities, VDJdb matching favored anti-spike CD8 responses.

This clonotype showed up many times. Its antigen is unknown. Individual cDNA molecules each received unique molecular identifiers attached to them. MiXCR, run by TCRdb on the 5' RACE reads, gives a single entry per CDR3 protein. The table lists around 30,000 distinct CDR3 sequences, 5.6% of them singletons. The clonotype was recovered from an adult who was a healthcare worker with PCR-confirmed SARS-CoV-2 infection or an uninfected control (not recorded which). Material: whole blood.

This chain's CDR3 is CATSRGDTDTQYF. Written as DNA, the CDR3 is TGTGCCACCAGCAGGGGCGACACAGATACGCAGTATTTT. The rearrangement links TRBV10-3 to TRBJ2-3; a weak D match, TRBD1 (6 bases). Germline-derived CDR1 and CDR2 are ENHRY and SYGVKD. The CDR3 is 13 amino acids. Trimming shortened V by 10 bases and J by 2 bases, and 13 bases separated the two germline ends.